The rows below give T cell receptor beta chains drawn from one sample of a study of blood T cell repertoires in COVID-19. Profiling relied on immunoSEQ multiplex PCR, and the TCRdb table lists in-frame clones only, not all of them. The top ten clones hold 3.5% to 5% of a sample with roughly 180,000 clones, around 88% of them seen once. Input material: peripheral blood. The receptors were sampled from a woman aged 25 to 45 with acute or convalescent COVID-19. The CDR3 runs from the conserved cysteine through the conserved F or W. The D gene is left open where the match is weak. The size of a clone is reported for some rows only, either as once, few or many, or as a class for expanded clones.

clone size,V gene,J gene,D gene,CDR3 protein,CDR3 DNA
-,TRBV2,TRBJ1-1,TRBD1,CASIQGMNTEAFF,TGTGCCAGCATACAGGGGATGAACACTGAAGCTTTCTTT
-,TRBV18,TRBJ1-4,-,CASSPGEKLFF,TGTGCCAGCTCACCCGGGGAAAAACTGTTTTTT
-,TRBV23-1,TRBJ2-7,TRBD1,CAIGDRAKTYEQYF,TGCGCCATCGGGGACAGGGCCAAAACCTACGAGCAGTACTTC
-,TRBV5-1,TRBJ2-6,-,CASSSLEGANVLTF,TGCGCCAGCAGCTCCCTTGAGGGGGCCAACGTCCTGACTTTC
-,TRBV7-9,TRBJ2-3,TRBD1,CASSGQGSTDTQYF,TGTGCCAGCAGTGGACAGGGGAGCACAGATACGCAGTATTTT
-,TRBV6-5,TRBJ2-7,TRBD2,CASSTGSASGPYF,TGTGCCAGCAGTACAGGGTCGGCTAGCGGGCCTTACTTC
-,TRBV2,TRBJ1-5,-,CASSEARDGSQPQHF,TGTGCCAGCAGTGAAGCGCGGGATGGGAGTCAGCCCCAGCATTTT
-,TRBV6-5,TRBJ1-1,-,CASSYAGRPFF,TGTGCCAGCAGTTACGCAGGGAGGCCTTTCTTT
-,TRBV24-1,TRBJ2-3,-,CATSVRADTQYF,TGTGCCACCAGTGTGCGGGCAGATACGCAGTATTTT
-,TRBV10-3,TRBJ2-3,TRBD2,CATKLAGVGADTQYF,TGTGCCACGAAATTAGCGGGAGTGGGAGCAGATACGCAGTATTTT
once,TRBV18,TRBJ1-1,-,CASSPQTMNTEAFF,TGTGCCAGCTCACCGCAAACTATGAACACTGAAGCTTTCTTT
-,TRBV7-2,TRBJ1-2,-,CASSLDPGAGSGYTF,TGTGCCAGCAGCTTAGATCCTGGGGCCGGTTCAGGCTACACCTTC
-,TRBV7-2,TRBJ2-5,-,CASSPEREETQYF,TGTGCCAGCAGCCCGGAGAGGGAAGAGACCCAGTACTTC
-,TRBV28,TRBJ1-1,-,CASSPHSPTDEAFF,TGTGCCAGCAGTCCTCATTCCCCGACTGATGAAGCTTTCTTT
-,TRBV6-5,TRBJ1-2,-,CASSFRQAYGYTF,TGTGCCAGCAGTTTTCGACAAGCCTATGGCTACACCTTC
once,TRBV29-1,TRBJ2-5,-,CSVEAQRAEETQYF,TGCAGCGTTGAGGCCCAGCGCGCGGAAGAGACCCAGTACTTC
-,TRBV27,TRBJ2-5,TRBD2,CASSPSLAVQQETQYF,TGTGCCAGCAGTCCTTCACTAGCGGTACAACAAGAGACCCAGTACTTC
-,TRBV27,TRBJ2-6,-,CASTLRGKGSSGANVLTF,TGTGCCAGCACTCTCAGGGGTAAGGGGAGCTCTGGGGCCAACGTCCTGACTTTC
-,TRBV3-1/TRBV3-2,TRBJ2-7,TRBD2,CASSLRGSRYEQYF,TGTGCCAGCAGCCTGCGGGGGAGTCGCTACGAGCAGTACTTC
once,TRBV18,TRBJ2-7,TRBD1,CASSDGQGPTYEQYF,TGTGCCAGCTCAGACGGACAGGGACCTACCTACGAGCAGTACTTC
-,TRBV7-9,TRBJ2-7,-,CASSLTIESYEQYF,TGTGCCAGCAGCCTTACGATAGAATCCTACGAGCAGTACTTC
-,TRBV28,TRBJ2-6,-,CASTKSRVSGANVLTF,TGTGCCAGCACCAAATCCAGGGTCTCTGGGGCCAACGTCCTGACTTTC
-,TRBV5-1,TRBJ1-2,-,CASSLNEGWSYGYTF,TGCGCCAGCAGCTTGAACGAGGGTTGGAGCTATGGCTACACCTTC
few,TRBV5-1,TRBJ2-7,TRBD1,CASSPQGESYEQYF,TGCGCCAGCAGCCCCCAGGGGGAATCCTACGAGCAGTACTTC
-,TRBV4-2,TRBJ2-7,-,CASSQENSVDYEQYF,TGTGCCAGCAGCCAAGAGAACTCGGTAGACTACGAGCAGTACTTC
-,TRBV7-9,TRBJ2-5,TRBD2,CASNPAGGKETQYF,TGTGCCAGCAATCCAGCGGGAGGCAAAGAGACCCAGTACTTC
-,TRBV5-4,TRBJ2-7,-,CASSFQTSYEQYF,TGTGCCAGCAGCTTCCAAACTTCCTACGAGCAGTACTTC
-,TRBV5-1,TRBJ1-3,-,CASSLAGNNWDTIYF,TGCGCCAGCAGCTTGGCCGGGAATAATTGGGACACCATATATTTT
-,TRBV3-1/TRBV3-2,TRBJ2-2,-,CASSPNTGELFF,TGTGCCAGCAGTCCTAACACCGGGGAGCTGTTTTTT
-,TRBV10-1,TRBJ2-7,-,CASSESDSDGEQYF,TGCGCCAGCAGTGAGTCGGACAGCGATGGCGAGCAGTACTTC
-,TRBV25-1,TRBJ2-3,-,CASSEVSDTQYF,TGTGCCAGCAGTGAAGTATCAGATACGCAGTATTTT
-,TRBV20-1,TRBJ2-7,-,CSARGPPKQYF,TGCAGTGCTAGAGGTCCCCCAAAGCAGTACTTC
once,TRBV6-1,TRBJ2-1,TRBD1,CASSEGGDRRNEQFF,TGTGCCAGCAGTGAAGGAGGGGACAGACGCAATGAGCAGTTCTTC
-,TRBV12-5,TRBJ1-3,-,CASGFGQGNTIYF,TGTGCTAGTGGTTTTGGGCAGGGAAACACCATATATTTT
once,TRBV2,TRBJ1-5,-,CASLRGSGGNQPQHF,TGTGCCAGCCTCCGAGGATCAGGGGGCAATCAGCCCCAGCATTTT
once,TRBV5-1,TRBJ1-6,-,CASRQERESPLHF,TGCGCCAGCCGGCAGGAAAGAGAATCACCCCTCCACTTT
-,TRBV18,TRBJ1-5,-,CASSPTGVNQPQHF,TGTGCCAGCTCACCAACCGGGGTCAATCAGCCCCAGCATTTT
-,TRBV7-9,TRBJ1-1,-,CASRTGTPEAFF,TGTGCCAGCAGAACCGGGACACCTGAAGCTTTCTTT
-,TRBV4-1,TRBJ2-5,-,CASSPYRTNFQETQYF,TGCGCCAGCAGCCCTTACAGGACTAACTTCCAAGAGACCCAGTACTTC
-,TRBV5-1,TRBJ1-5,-,CASSLGGGSEPQHF,TGCGCCAGCAGCTTGGGGGGCGGATCGGAGCCCCAGCATTTT
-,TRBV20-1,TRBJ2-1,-,CSAGKNEQFF,TGCAGTGCTGGCAAGAATGAGCAGTTCTTC
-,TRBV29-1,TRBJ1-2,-,CSVDGRGDGYTF,TGCAGCGTTGATGGCAGGGGAGATGGCTACACCTTC
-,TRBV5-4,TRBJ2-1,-,CASSSRGAYNEQFF,TGTGCCAGCAGCTCCCGGGGGGCTTACAATGAGCAGTTCTTC
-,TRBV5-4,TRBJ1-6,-,CASSSDSTPLHF,TGTGCCAGCAGCTCTGACAGTACACCCCTCCACTTT
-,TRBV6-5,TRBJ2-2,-,CASSYRGELFF,TGTGCCAGCAGTTATCGGGGGGAGCTGTTTTTT
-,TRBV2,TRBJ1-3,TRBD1,CASRDRRDTIYF,TGTGCCAGCAGGGACAGGCGAGACACCATATATTTT
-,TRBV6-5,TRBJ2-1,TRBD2,CASRARLASYNEQFF,TGTGCCAGCAGGGCCCGACTAGCCTCCTACAATGAGCAGTTCTTC